The rows below give T cell receptor beta chains drawn from one sample of a study of cytotoxic CD8 clonotypes in ibrutinib-treated CLL. Profiling relied on immunoSEQ multiplex PCR, and the TCRdb table lists in-frame clones only, not all of them. The sample shows approximately 23,000 clones, approximately 77% of them seen only once. The starting material was PBMCs, obtained before ibrutinib treatment. These receptor sequences come from a human donor with chronic lymphocytic leukemia. CDR3s include the opening cysteine and the closing phenylalanine or tryptophan. The D gene is left open where the match is weak. Only some rows state a clone size, as once, few, many or a class for expanded clones.

CDR3 length	clone size	V gene	D gene	J gene	CDR3 DNA	CDR3 protein
14	NA	TRBV5-4	NA	TRBJ2-2	TGTGCCAGCAGCTTGTTCGAGGGGACCGGGGAGCTGTTTTTT	CASSLFEGTGELFF
14	NA	TRBV19	NA	TRBJ2-3	TGTGCCAGTATGAGGGACCCCGGGGCAGATACGCAGTATTTT	CASMRDPGADTQYF
17	NA	TRBV7-2	TRBD1	TRBJ2-3	TGTGCCAGCAGCTTATTCACAGGGGGATTAAGCACAGATACGCAGTATTTT	CASSLFTGGLSTDTQYF
15	NA	TRBV18	TRBD2	TRBJ2-1	TGTGCCAGCTCAACCGGGACTAGCGGGAGAGGAGAGCAGTTCTTC	CASSTGTSGRGEQFF
14	NA	TRBV19	TRBD2	TRBJ2-7	TGTGCCAGTAGTCCAGGGACTAGCAAGTACGAGCAGTACTTC	CASSPGTSKYEQYF
13	NA	TRBV19	NA	TRBJ2-5	TGTGCCACTGTCGGGGGGCAGGGAGAGACCCAGTACTTC	CATVGGQGETQYF
13	NA	TRBV6-5	TRBD2	TRBJ2-2	TGTGCCAGCAAAGCGGGAGGGCCCGGGGAGCTGTTTTTT	CASKAGGPGELFF
14	NA	TRBV13	TRBD2	TRBJ2-1	TGTGCCAGCAGGACTAGCGGGGGGAGGAATGAGCAGTTCTTC	CASRTSGGRNEQFF
16	NA	TRBV19	TRBD1	TRBJ2-7	TGTGCCAGTAGTAGAGAGTCGGACAGGGGAGGCTACGAGCAGTACTTC	CASSRESDRGGYEQYF
16	NA	TRBV6-6	TRBD2	TRBJ2-7	TGTGCCAGCAGTCTCAGGCCCCGTACTAGCGGCTACGAGCAGTACTTC	CASSLRPRTSGYEQYF
16	NA	TRBV5-8	NA	TRBJ1-4	TGTGCCAGCCCCGGGGGAGCTCCGATAACTAATGAAAAACTGTTTTTT	CASPGGAPITNEKLFF
17	few	TRBV28	TRBD1	TRBJ1-5	TGTGCCAGCAGTTTAGCGACAGGGGGCGGTGGCAATCAGCCCCAGCATTTT	CASSLATGGGGNQPQHF
15	NA	TRBV4-2	NA	TRBJ2-6	TGTGCCAGCAGCCAAGTCACTCCCGGGGCCAACGTCCTGACTTTC	CASSQVTPGANVLTF
16	NA	TRBV9	NA	TRBJ2-2	TGTGCCAGCAGCGAGGGGGGGGCCTGGGGAACCGGGGAGCTGTTTTTT	CASSEGGAWGTGELFF
16	once	TRBV15	TRBD2	TRBJ2-7	TGTGCCACCAGCGCCGGACTAGCAGGACATAACTACGAGCAGTACTTC	CATSAGLAGHNYEQYF
14	few	TRBV30	NA	TRBJ1-5	TGTGCCTGGGGGGAGGGCCTCCCTAATCAGCCCCAGCATTTT	CAWGEGLPNQPQHF
14	NA	TRBV4-2	NA	TRBJ1-5	TGTGCCAGCAGCCACCAGGGCTACAATCAGCCCCAGCATTTT	CASSHQGYNQPQHF
17	NA	TRBV28	TRBD1	TRBJ1-4	TGTGCCAGCAGTTTCTACCCGGGGACAGGGGGCGGTGAAAAACTGTTTTTT	CASSFYPGTGGGEKLFF
16	once	TRBV11-3	NA	TRBJ2-1	TGTGCCAGCAGCTTAGATAACGTGGGTAGCGGCAATGAGCAGTTCTTC	CASSLDNVGSGNEQFF
13	once	TRBV10-2	NA	TRBJ1-1	TGCGCCAGCAGTGAGAGGGGGGGCACTGAAGCTTTCTTT	CASSERGGTEAFF
16	NA	TRBV6-6	TRBD1	TRBJ1-3	TGTGCCAGCAGTGGAGACAGGGCCGTCTCTGGAAACACCATATATTTT	CASSGDRAVSGNTIYF
17	NA	TRBV5-1	NA	TRBJ2-1	TGCGCCAGCAGCTCGGTTTATGGACAGTCCTCCTACAATGAGCAGTTCTTC	CASSSVYGQSSYNEQFF
14	NA	TRBV5-5	NA	TRBJ2-5	TGTGCCAGCAGCGAGAGGACAGCCCTGGGGACCCAGTACTTC	CASSERTALGTQYF
11	NA	TRBV20-1	NA	TRBJ2-5	TGCAGTGGATTCCTAAAGGGGACCCAGTACTTC	CSGFLKGTQYF
14	NA	TRBV10-1	NA	TRBJ1-1	TGCGCCAGCAACCGTGGGGCGTGGGACACTGAAGCTTTCTTT	CASNRGAWDTEAFF
19	NA	TRBV11-2	TRBD1	TRBJ1-3	TGTGCCAGCAGCACTATCCGGGACAGGGGGCTATCCGCTGGAAACACCATATATTTT	CASSTIRDRGLSAGNTIYF
15	NA	TRBV6-5	NA	TRBJ1-1	TGTGCCAGCAGTTACTCCGGGACTGTGAACACTGAAGCTTTCTTT	CASSYSGTVNTEAFF
14	once	TRBV5-1	NA	TRBJ2-3	TGCGCCAGCAGCTTGGGCGGACCGGGGGATACGCAGTATTTT	CASSLGGPGDTQYF
15	NA	TRBV28	NA	TRBJ1-3	TGTGCCAGCAGCATCACCCGACTCTCTGGAAACACCATATATTTT	CASSITRLSGNTIYF